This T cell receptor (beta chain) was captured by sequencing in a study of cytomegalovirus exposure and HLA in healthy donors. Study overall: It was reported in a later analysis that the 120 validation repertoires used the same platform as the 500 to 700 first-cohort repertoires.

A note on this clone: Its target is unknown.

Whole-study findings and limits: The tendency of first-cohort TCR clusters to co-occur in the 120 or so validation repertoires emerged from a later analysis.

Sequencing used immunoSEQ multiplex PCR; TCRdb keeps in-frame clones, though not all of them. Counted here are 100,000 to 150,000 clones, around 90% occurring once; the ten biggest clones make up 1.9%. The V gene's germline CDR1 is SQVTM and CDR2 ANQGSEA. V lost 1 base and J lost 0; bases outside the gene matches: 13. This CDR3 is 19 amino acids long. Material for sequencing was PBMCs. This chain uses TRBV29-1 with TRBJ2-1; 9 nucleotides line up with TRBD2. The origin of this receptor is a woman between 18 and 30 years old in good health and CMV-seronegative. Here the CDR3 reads CSVEGSASGTPRSYNEQFF. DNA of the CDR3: TGCAGCGTTGAAGGGTCCGCTAGCGGGACACCACGCTCCTACAATGAGCAGTTCTTC.